These T cell receptor beta chains were read from a single sample in a study of OX40 agonist ivuxolimab in advanced cancers. Using immunoSEQ multiplex PCR, the repertoire was profiled, and TCRdb retains in-frame clones only, with some absent. The sample consists of 47,000 or so clones, 80% to 90% of them appearing once. Sequences were derived from CD4+ or CD8+ T cells sorted from blood, sampled in a trial of the OX40 agonist ivuxolimab. These receptors all come from an adult with an advanced solid tumor such as melanoma, head and neck, liver or kidney cancer. The CDR3 runs from the conserved cysteine through the conserved F or W. The D gene is left open where the match is weak. Clone size is stated in some rows and not others, as once, few, many or a class when expanded.

d_gene: -
abundance: -
v_gene: TRBV30
j_gene: TRBJ2-5
CDR3nt: TGTGCCTGGAGTGCTGGGCCGGGTGGCGAGACCCAGTACTTC
CDR3aa: CAWSAGPGGETQYF

d_gene: -
abundance: -
v_gene: TRBV4-1
j_gene: TRBJ1-1
CDR3nt: TGCGCCAGCAGCCAAGATCCAATCACGACCGACATGAACACTGAAGCTTTCTTT
CDR3aa: CASSQDPITTDMNTEAFF

d_gene: TRBD1
abundance: -
v_gene: TRBV28
j_gene: TRBJ1-6
CDR3nt: TGTGCCAGCAGTTCCCCTGGGACAGGGCGATCACCCCTCCACTTT
CDR3aa: CASSSPGTGRSPLHF

d_gene: -
abundance: -
v_gene: TRBV6-6
j_gene: TRBJ1-1
CDR3nt: TGTGCCTCTGGGCTGGGCACTGAAGCTTTCTTT
CDR3aa: CASGLGTEAFF

d_gene: -
abundance: -
v_gene: TRBV27
j_gene: TRBJ2-1
CDR3nt: TGTGCCAGCAGTTTATCGAATGCCAATGAGCAGTTCTTC
CDR3aa: CASSLSNANEQFF

d_gene: TRBD1
abundance: few
v_gene: TRBV6-1
j_gene: TRBJ1-5
CDR3nt: TGTGCCAGCAGTGAATTAGGGCCCACAGGGGGCATGGGGCCCCAGCATTTT
CDR3aa: CASSELGPTGGMGPQHF

d_gene: TRBD2
abundance: -
v_gene: TRBV7-7
j_gene: TRBJ2-7
CDR3nt: TGTGCTAGCAGCTTAGACCTAGCGGGGGTTTCCGAGCAGTACTTC
CDR3aa: CASSLDLAGVSEQYF

d_gene: TRBD2
abundance: once
v_gene: TRBV7-2
j_gene: TRBJ2-3
CDR3nt: TGTGCCAGCAGCCGACTAGCCACAGATACGCAGTATTTT
CDR3aa: CASSRLATDTQYF

d_gene: -
abundance: -
v_gene: TRBV27
j_gene: TRBJ2-5
CDR3nt: TGTGCCAGCAGTTTATACGACGCGAACCTGGGGGAGACCCAGTACTTC
CDR3aa: CASSLYDANLGETQYF

d_gene: -
abundance: -
v_gene: TRBV27
j_gene: TRBJ1-2
CDR3nt: TGTGCCAGCAGTTCTGCAGGCTGGGATGGCTACACCTTC
CDR3aa: CASSSAGWDGYTF

d_gene: -
abundance: -
v_gene: TRBV7-9
j_gene: TRBJ2-3
CDR3nt: TGTGCCAGCAGCTTAGCAGAGGGCTCTAGCACAGATACGCAGTATTTT
CDR3aa: CASSLAEGSSTDTQYF

d_gene: -
abundance: once
v_gene: TRBV19
j_gene: TRBJ1-2
CDR3nt: TGTGCCAGTAGTGGACACATCAACTATGGCTACACCTTC
CDR3aa: CASSGHINYGYTF

d_gene: TRBD1
abundance: once
v_gene: TRBV5-1
j_gene: TRBJ1-3
CDR3nt: TGCGCCAGCAGCTTGGGTGACAGGGGGCCTGGAAACACCATATATTTT
CDR3aa: CASSLGDRGPGNTIYF

d_gene: TRBD2
abundance: -
v_gene: TRBV28
j_gene: TRBJ2-7
CDR3nt: TGTGCCAGCAGCCCCCGGGGGGATTACGAGCAGTACTTC
CDR3aa: CASSPRGDYEQYF

d_gene: -
abundance: -
v_gene: TRBV4-1
j_gene: TRBJ1-2
CDR3nt: TGCGCCAGCAGCCAAGATCGGGGGCTAAATGGCTACACCTTC
CDR3aa: CASSQDRGLNGYTF

d_gene: -
abundance: -
v_gene: TRBV27
j_gene: TRBJ1-2
CDR3nt: TGTGCCAGCACTACAACAGACGGAGATTTTTATGGCTACACCTTC
CDR3aa: CASTTTDGDFYGYTF